This note documents a single TCR beta chain sequence. The sample originates from a study of blood T cell repertoires in COVID-19. Study details: Sites across the United States, Italy and Spain contributed samples from acute and convalescent COVID-19.

Trimming shortened V by 0 bases and J by 6 bases, and 12 bases separated the two germline ends. Germline assignment: CDR1 SGDLS and CDR2 YYNGEE. The CDR3 covers 15 residues. Original processing notes: Amplifying reference gene primers gave estimates of nucleated cell counts. Sequenced by immunoSEQ multiplex PCR; TCRdb stores in-frame clones only, minus some. V and J calls and clone size are given by that table; D and trimming were obtained from the DNA. The repertoire consists of 250,000 to 400,000 clones, with 90% occurring once and the leading ten covering 2% to 3%. For recovered donors of Cohort 3, there were two negative PCRs, clearance, or symptom resolution.

The sequencing sample was made of PBMCs or T cells enriched from blood (not recorded which). This clonotype originated in a man in his 60s who had recovered from COVID-19. The V gene is TRBV9, the J gene TRBJ2-2; D remains unclear. CDR3 sequence reads: CASSVDMRNAGELFF. CDR3 coding DNA: TGTGCCAGCAGCGTAGATATGAGGAATGCCGGGGAGCTGTTTTTT.